The rows below give T cell receptor beta chains drawn from one sample of a study of STAT5B mutations in CD4+ large granular lymphocyte leukemia. Method: immunoSEQ multiplex PCR; TCRdb's copy keeps in-frame clones and lacks some. The sample has approximately 24,000 clones; approximately 80% are singletons. Sequenced material: CD4+ T cells from blood buffy coats. Receptors were obtained from a human donor in good health. CDR3s leave out the opening cysteine and the closing phenylalanine or tryptophan.

V	J	CDR3
TRBV6-1	TRBJ1-5	ASSERQGGQPQH
TRBV6-1	TRBJ2-7	ASSERGPKQY
TRBV5-4	TRBJ1-2	ASRPQGARYGYT
TRBV5-6	TRBJ1-3	ASSPLLDRNSGNTIY
TRBV7-9	TRBJ2-2	ASSLDAGELF
TRBV5-6	TRBJ1-2	ASSFMSLGSGYT
TRBV6-5	TRBJ2-7	ASSYLGTSKVSEQY
TRBV15	TRBJ1-5	ATSPSGNQPQH
TRBV19	TRBJ2-1	ASSREGQNEQF
TRBV6-1	TRBJ2-5	ASKSSSGGRETQY
TRBV6-1	TRBJ2-1	ASSEYEQF
TRBV5-4	TRBJ2-4	ASSLGPGQGDIQY
TRBV5-5	TRBJ2-1	ASSPAGSRVNEQF
TRBV19	TRBJ2-7	ASSTDRGNFMYEQY
TRBV5-4	TRBJ2-3	ASSSPPHTQY
TRBV27	TRBJ2-3	ASSLKQGATDTQY
TRBV29-1	TRBJ1-2	SVDDSGQNYGYT
TRBV6-6	TRBJ1-1	ASGEGAEAF
TRBV6-6	TRBJ2-3	ASSLQSSHPDTQY
TRBV18	TRBJ2-7	ASSSRSGGYSYEQY
TRBV6-1	TRBJ1-2	ASERNRLYGYT
TRBV4-2	TRBJ2-1	ASSQADSITYNEQF
TRBV29-1	TRBJ1-1	SVEAGAGTEAF
TRBV11-3	TRBJ2-3	ASSSGQGVTDTQY
TRBV11-3	TRBJ2-3	ASSSKREGTDTQY
TRBV4-1	TRBJ2-1	ASSHIGLAGGPRYNEQF
TRBV5-1	TRBJ2-3	ASNLDGGLDTDTQY
TRBV28	TRBJ2-2	ASSLLGTNTGELF
TRBV5-4	TRBJ2-1	ASNLAGGPENEQF
TRBV5-4	TRBJ2-5	ASSSRDIWQETQY
TRBV29-1	TRBJ2-1	SVGYRDLGGEQF
TRBV6-6	TRBJ1-6	ASSQSRYNSPLH
TRBV11-3	TRBJ2-5	ASSQTVEETQY
TRBV7-2	TRBJ2-2	ASSGLGTVYGELF
TRBV5-1	TRBJ2-5	ASSLAPRKETQY
TRBV6-5	TRBJ2-7	ASREAGGGGEQY